This entry concerns a single T cell receptor (beta chain). Its antigen is as yet unknown. The PCR employed 60 Vbeta primers together with 13 Jbeta primers. Sequencing was performed with immunoSEQ multiplex PCR; in TCRdb, only in-frame clones are kept and a portion is missing. This table holds about 150,000 clones, over 60% found once. These data are taken from a study of cytomegalovirus exposure and HLA in healthy donors. About the study: The roughly 120 million unique TCR beta sequences, from roughly 170 million T cells, were found by an earlier analysis. Study findings and constraints: Later analysis associated a missense DCLRE1C variant with TCR beta V- and J-gene trimming.

Germline lookup yields CDR1 SGHTA and CDR2 FQGNSA. With 4 bases removed from V and 4 bases from J, the gap between germline ends came to 19 bases. This CDR3 region has 17 residues. The receptor was derived from a male donor in good health and CMV-seronegative. V usage is TRBV7-2 and J usage is TRBJ2-2; possibly TRBD2 for D (7 bases). The sample consisted of PBMCs. This chain's CDR3 is CASSSFGAGASTGELFF. The CDR3 DNA is TGTGCCAGCAGCTCGTTTGGGGCGGGGGCAAGCACCGGGGAGCTGTTTTTT.